The 18 T cell receptor beta chains below were found in one sample sequenced in a study of memory CD4+ T cells and cytomegalovirus serostatus. The sort gate was single viable CD3+CD4+CD8-CD45RO+ cells for memory CD4+ T cells. Method: immunoSEQ multiplex PCR; TCRdb's copy keeps in-frame clones and lacks some. The data hold some 52,000 clones, with around 78% observed a single time. The sequenced sample consisted of memory CD4+ T cells from blood. The receptors originated from an adult in good health and CMV-seronegative.

The gene calls are TRBV6-5 and TRBJ2-3; D perhaps matches TRBD2 (6 bases). Germline loops: CDR1 MNHEY, CDR2 SVGAGI. The V gene lost 4 bases and the J gene lost 1 base, with 9 bases spanning the gap. The CDR3 is made up of 14 amino acids. CDR3 loop: CASSWGLGTDTQYF. CDR3 bases: TGTGCCAGCAGTTGGGGACTGGGCACAGATACGCAGTATTTT.

This clone was seen only once. This rearrangement joins TRBV2 to TRBJ1-5, with 7 nucleotides matching TRBD1. V was clipped by 4 bases and J by 0 bases; unmatched bases: 12. CDR3 length equals 18 residues. Germline-derived CDR1 and CDR2 are SNHLY and FYNNEI. CDR3 nucleotides: TGTGCCAGCAGTGCCCCCCGAAGGGGGCGCGATAGCAATCAGCCCCAGCATTTT. This encodes CASSAPRRGRDSNQPQHF. Full variable domain (outside the CDR3, taken from reference TRBV2 and TRBJ1-5): EPEVTQTPSHQVTQMGQEVILRCVPISNHLYFYWYRQILGQKVEFLVSFYNNEISEKSEIFDDQFSVERPDGSNFTLKIRSTKLEDSAMYFCASSAPRRGRDSNQPQHFGDGTRLSIL.

With respect to this clone: Germline is not matched at one junction end, which may reflect a read error. The V call is TRBV14, the J call TRBJ2-3, with D perhaps TRBD2 (6 bases). Germline V gene sequence: CDR1 SGHDN, CDR2 FVKESK. The CDR3 loop spans 13 amino acids. The CDR3 sequence is CASRLGMEGTQYF. The CDR3 bases are TGTGCAAGCAGACTAGGCATGGAAGGGACGCAGTATTTT. Together with reference TRBV14 and TRBJ2-3, the CDR3 gives the full variable domain: EAGVTQFPSHSVIEKGQTVTLRCDPISGHDNLYWYRRVMGKEIKFLLHFVKESKQDESGMPNNRFLAERTGGTYSTLKVQPAELEDSGVYFCASRLGMEGTQYFGPGTRLTVL.

V is TRBV6-1 and J is TRBJ2-3; 15 nucleotides line up with TRBD2. CDR1 MNHNS and CDR2 SASEGT come from the germline V gene. Trimming took 6 bases from V and 5 from J; bases not matched to a gene: 3. The CDR3 length is 15 residues. The CDR3: CASRRTSGGGDTQYF. CDR3 coding DNA: TGTGCCAGCAGGAGGACTAGCGGGGGGGGAGATACGCAGTATTTT.

This rearrangement joins TRBV28 to TRBJ1-3, with D possibly TRBD1 on 5 matching bases. The germline V and J ends were trimmed by 4 bases and 4 bases, with 17 bases remaining between them. Germline CDR1 reads MDHEN; CDR2 reads SYDVKM. This CDR3 has 16 amino acids. The CDR3 loop is CASSSRTNFPGNTIYF. For the CDR3, the DNA is TGTGCCAGCAGTTCCCGGACAAACTTCCCGGGAAACACCATATATTTT. Looking up the rest from reference TRBV28 and TRBJ1-3 gives the full variable domain: DVKVTQSSRYLVKRTGEKVFLECVQDMDHENMFWYRQDPGLGLRLIYFSYDVKMKEKGDIPEGYSVSREKKERFSLILESASTNQTSMYLCASSSRTNFPGNTIYFGEGSWLTVV.

This clone was seen a handful of times. Here the CDR3 reads CASSQAAQLVNYEQYF. Here the CDR3 DNA reads TGCGCCAGCAGCCAAGCCGCGCAACTAGTAAACTACGAGCAGTACTTC. The V call is TRBV4-1, the J call TRBJ2-7; TRBD2 might be the D (5 bases). Between the trimmed V and J ends, which lost 1 base and 3 bases, there was a span of 16 bases. Germline V gene lookup returns CDR1 MGHRA and CDR2 YSYEKL. The CDR3 consists of 16 residues.

The CDR3 sequence is CASRKVGASTDTQYF. The CDR3 bases are TGTGCCAGCAGGAAGGTGGGGGCTAGCACAGATACGCAGTATTTT. This sequence joins TRBV7-9 and TRBJ2-3, with D perhaps TRBD1 (6 bases). The CDR3 has 15 residues. Per the germline V gene, CDR1 is SEHNR and CDR2 is FQNEAQ (reference sequence). The V end lost 6 bases, the J end lost 0 bases, and 13 bases lay between the germline ends.

The gene calls are TRBV27 and TRBJ1-2; a weak D match, TRBD1 (6 bases). The CDR3 is made up of 14 amino acids. CDR1 and CDR2 (germline): MNHEY, SMNVEV (reference sequence). V dropped 3 bases and J dropped 4 bases, with 12 bases sitting between them. DNA of the CDR3: TGTGCCAGCAGTTTTGTGCAGGGGAGCTATGGCTACACCTTC. Translation gives CASSFVQGSYGYTF.

The chain combines TRBV7-2 with TRBJ1-2; D possibly corresponds to TRBD1 (6 bases). CDR3 length: 14 amino acids. With 1 base removed from V and 7 bases from J, the gap between germline ends came to 13 bases. Germline CDR1 is SGHTA and CDR2 is FQGNSA. The CDR3 DNA reads TGTGCCAGCAGCTTAGGGGCCAGGGGAAGTGGCTACACCTTC. Amino acids: CASSLGARGSGYTF.

The chain couples TRBV11-2 to TRBJ2-7; 9 positions match TRBD1. Germline CDR1 and CDR2: SGHAT and FQNNGV. There are 16 residues in the CDR3. J gave up 0 bases and V 5 bases, and 8 bases lay outside the gene matches. CDR3 protein: CASSRGRGQGSYEQYF. The CDR3 DNA reads TGTGCCAGCAGCCGAGGGCGGGGACAGGGCTCCTACGAGCAGTACTTC.

This clone was counted only a few times. The rearrangement joins TRBV2 to TRBJ1-2, with TRBD1 matching 8 bases. The germline V gene encodes CDR1 SNHLY and CDR2 FYNNEI. The CDR3 covers 13 residues. The J segment lost 6 bases and the V segment lost 6 bases, leaving 6 bases of the junction unmatched. In DNA, the CDR3 is TGTGCCAGCAGCACGGACAGGGTTAATGGCTACACCTTC. It translates to CASSTDRVNGYTF.

The rearrangement links TRBV4-3 to TRBJ2-7; D is unclear. The length of the CDR3 is 14 residues. The germline V and J ends were trimmed by 0 bases and 3 bases, with 9 bases remaining between them. Germline V gives CDR1 LGHNA, CDR2 YSLEER. CDR3 in DNA: TGCGCCAGCAGCCAAGAGATGGGGATCTACGAGCAGTACTTC. Protein: CASSQEMGIYEQYF.

The chain employs TRBV5-8 and TRBJ2-5, with no clear D. Germline loops: CDR1 SGHTS, CDR2 YDEGEE. The CDR3 contains 15 residues. The V gene lost 4 bases and the J gene lost 5 bases, with 18 bases spanning the gap. CDR3 in DNA: TGTGCCAGCAGCAACGGGCGGATGGTAATGGAGACCCAGTACTTC. Translated, it gives CASSNGRMVMETQYF.

The chain employs TRBV13 and TRBJ2-1; TRBD2 agrees at 11 bases. V dropped 1 base and J dropped 7; count of bases not matched to a gene: 3. CDR1 and CDR2 from the germline V gene are PRHDT and FYEKMQ (reference sequence). This CDR3 has 15 amino acids. The CDR3: CASSLVVAGGNEQFF. CDR3 DNA: TGTGCCAGCAGCTTAGTGGTAGCGGGGGGGAATGAGCAGTTCTTC. Using reference TRBV13 and TRBJ2-1 for the parts outside the CDR3, the full variable domain is AAGVIQSPRHLIKEKRETATLKCYPIPRHDTVYWYQQGPGQDPQFLISFYEKMQSDKGSIPDRFSAQQFSDYHSELNMSSLELGDSALYFCASSLVVAGGNEQFFGPGTRLTVL.

The chain has TRBV5-1 and TRBJ2-3, with 8 bases lining up with TRBD1. Losses at the gene ends were 1 base for V and 5 bases for J; bases not matched to a gene: 6. Germline V CDR1 and CDR2: SGHRS, YFSETQ. The CDR3 has 15 amino acids. CDR3 bases: TGCGCCAGCAGCTTGTTAGGACAGGGATTAGATACGCAGTATTTT. The encoded protein is CASSLLGQGLDTQYF.

In its sample, this clone was seen once. In nucleotides, the CDR3 is TGTGCCAGCAGCGAGGGGGCGGGAGCAGGCTACGAGCAGTACTTC. Translation gives CASSEGAGAGYEQYF. The rearrangement joins TRBV11-3 to TRBJ2-7; perhaps D is TRBD1 or TRBD2 (7 bases each). V gave up 5 bases and J gave up 3 bases, with 17 bases separating them. CDR3 size: 15 residues. Germline CDR1 reads SGHNT; CDR2 reads YENEEA. The full variable domain, in which reference TRBV11-3 and TRBJ2-7 provide the parts outside the CDR3, is EAGVVQSPRYKIIEKKQPVAFWCNPISGHNTLYWYLQNLGQGPELLIRYENEEAVDDSQLPKDRFSAERLKGVDSTLKIQPAELGDSAVYLCASSEGAGAGYEQYFGPGTRLTVT.

The gene calls are TRBV28 and TRBJ1-2, with 7 bases that match TRBD1. CDR3 length equals 14 residues. Germline lookup yields CDR1 MDHEN and CDR2 SYDVKM. Germline trimming cut 4 bases from V and 2 bases from J; bases unmatched to any gene: 4. CDR3 coding DNA: TGTGCCAGCAGTTCCACACAGGGGAACTATGGCTACACCTTC. Translated: CASSSTQGNYGYTF.

The V and J genes are TRBV9 and TRBJ1-3; D not certain. V lost 0 bases, J lost 0 bases, and 10 bases lay in between. The CDR3 has 16 amino acids. The germline V gene has CDR1 SGDLS and CDR2 YYNGEE. The DNA for the CDR3 is TGTGCCAGCAGCGTAGTGGACGGGAGCTCTGGAAACACCATATATTTT. Its protein is CASSVVDGSSGNTIYF.